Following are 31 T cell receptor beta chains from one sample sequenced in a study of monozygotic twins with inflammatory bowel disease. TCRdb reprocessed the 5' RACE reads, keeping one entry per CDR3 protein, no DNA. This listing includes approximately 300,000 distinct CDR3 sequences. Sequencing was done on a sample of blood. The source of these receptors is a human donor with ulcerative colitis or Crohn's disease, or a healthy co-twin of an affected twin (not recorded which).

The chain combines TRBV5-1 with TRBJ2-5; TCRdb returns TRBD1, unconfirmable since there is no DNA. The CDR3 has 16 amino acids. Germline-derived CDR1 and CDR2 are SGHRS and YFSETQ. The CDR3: CASSSQGRTYQETQYF.

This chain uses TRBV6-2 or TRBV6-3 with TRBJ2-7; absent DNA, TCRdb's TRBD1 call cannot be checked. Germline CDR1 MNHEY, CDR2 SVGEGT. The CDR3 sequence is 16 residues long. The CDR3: CASSYSGKGWSYEQYF.

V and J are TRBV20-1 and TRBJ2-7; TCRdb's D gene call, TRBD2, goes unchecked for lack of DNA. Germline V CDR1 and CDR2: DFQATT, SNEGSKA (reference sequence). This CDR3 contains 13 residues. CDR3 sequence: CSANSGSNYEQYF.

The CDR3 region is CSANRGGQPQHF. The V call is TRBV20-1, the J call TRBJ1-5; absent DNA, TCRdb's TRBD1 call cannot be checked. This CDR3 has 12 residues. Germline values: CDR1 DFQATT, CDR2 SNEGSKA (reference sequence).

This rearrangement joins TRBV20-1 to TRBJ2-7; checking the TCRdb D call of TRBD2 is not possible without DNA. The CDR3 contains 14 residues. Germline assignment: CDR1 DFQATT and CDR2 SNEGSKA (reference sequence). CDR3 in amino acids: CSAPLAGVSYEQYF.

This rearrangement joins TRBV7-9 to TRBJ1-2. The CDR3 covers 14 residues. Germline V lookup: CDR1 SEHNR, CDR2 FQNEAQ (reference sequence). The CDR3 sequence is CASSLATEAYGYTF.

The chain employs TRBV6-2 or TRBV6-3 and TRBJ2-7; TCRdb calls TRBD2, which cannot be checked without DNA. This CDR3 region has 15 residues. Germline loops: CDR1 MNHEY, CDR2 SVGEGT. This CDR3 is CASSPPPRESGEQYF.

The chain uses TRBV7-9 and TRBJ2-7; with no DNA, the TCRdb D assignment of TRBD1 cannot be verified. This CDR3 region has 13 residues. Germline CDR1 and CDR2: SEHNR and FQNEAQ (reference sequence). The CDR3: CASSPRDNYEQYF.

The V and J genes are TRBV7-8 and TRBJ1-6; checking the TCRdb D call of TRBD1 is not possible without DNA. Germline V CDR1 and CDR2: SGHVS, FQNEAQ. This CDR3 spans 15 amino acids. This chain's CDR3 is CASSVRGQGPPPLHF.

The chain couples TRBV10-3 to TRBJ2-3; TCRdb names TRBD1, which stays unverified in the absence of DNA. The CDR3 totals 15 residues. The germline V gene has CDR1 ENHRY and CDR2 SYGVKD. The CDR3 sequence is CAISGQGKQTDTQYF.

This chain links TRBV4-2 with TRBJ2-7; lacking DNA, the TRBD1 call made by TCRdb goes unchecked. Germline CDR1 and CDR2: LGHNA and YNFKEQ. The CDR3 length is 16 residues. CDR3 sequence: CASSQGSHTGGYEQYF.

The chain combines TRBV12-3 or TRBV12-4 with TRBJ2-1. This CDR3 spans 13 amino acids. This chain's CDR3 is CASTQSSVPQQFF.

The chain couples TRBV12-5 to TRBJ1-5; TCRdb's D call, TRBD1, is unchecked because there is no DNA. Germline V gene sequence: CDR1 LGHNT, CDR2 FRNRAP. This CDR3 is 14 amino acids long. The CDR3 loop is CASGSGDSNQPQHF.

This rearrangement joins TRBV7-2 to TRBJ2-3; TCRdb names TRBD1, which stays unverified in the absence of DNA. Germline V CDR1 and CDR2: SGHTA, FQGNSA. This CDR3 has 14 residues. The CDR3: CASSLGDLPDTQYF.

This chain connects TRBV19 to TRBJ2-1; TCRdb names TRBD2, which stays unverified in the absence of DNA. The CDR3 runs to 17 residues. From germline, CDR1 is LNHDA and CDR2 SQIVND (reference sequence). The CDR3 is CASSTRSAGGPSNEQFF.

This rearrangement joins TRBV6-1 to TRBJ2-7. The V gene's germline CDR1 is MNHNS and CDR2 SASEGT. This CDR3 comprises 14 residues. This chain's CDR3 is CASRDFGRTYEQYF.

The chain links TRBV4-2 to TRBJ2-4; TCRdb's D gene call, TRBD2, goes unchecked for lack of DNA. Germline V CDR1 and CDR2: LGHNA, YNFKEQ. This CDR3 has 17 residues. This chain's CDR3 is CASSPQIAELAKNIQYF.

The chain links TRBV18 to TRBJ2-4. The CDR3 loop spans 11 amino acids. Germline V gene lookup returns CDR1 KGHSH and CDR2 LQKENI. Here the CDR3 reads CASSPSDIQYF.

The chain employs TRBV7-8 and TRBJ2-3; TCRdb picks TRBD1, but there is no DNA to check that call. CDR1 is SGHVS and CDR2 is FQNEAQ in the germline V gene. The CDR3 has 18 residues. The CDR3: CASSLSLKVVREGGTQYF.

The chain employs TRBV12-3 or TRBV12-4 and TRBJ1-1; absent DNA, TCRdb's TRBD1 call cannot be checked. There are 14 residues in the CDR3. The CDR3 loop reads CASSLSGVSTEAFF.

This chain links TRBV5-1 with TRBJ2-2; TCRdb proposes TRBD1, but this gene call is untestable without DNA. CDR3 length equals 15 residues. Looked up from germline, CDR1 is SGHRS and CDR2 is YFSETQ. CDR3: CASGNRGLDTGELFF.

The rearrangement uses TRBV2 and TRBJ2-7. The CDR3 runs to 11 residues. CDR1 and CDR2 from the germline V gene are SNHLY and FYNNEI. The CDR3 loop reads CASGIKDEQYF.

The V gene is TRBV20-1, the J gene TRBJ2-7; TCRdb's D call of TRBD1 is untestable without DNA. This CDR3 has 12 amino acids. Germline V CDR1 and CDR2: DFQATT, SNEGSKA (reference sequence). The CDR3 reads CRTGTEPYEQYF.

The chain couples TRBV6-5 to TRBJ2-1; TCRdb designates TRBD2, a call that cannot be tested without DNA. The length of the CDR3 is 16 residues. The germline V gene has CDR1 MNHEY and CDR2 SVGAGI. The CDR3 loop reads CASSYASGRLNNEQFF.

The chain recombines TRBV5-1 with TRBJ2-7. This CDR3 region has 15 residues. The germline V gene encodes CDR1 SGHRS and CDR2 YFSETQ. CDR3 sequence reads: CASSSKAAVSYEQYF.

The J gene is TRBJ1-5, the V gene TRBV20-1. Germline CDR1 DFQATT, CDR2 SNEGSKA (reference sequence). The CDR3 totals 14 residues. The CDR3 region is CSAPSSGNNQPQHF.

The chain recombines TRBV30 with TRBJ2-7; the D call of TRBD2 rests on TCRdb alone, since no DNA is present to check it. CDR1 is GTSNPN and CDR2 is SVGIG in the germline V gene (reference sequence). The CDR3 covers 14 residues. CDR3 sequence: CALAGSPLSYEQYF.

The CDR3 sequence is CASQRPNYGYTF. The chain has TRBV19 and TRBJ1-2. The CDR3 spans 12 residues. Germline V CDR1 and CDR2: LNHDA, SQIVND (reference sequence). Full variable domain (remainder filled in from reference TRBV19 and TRBJ1-2): DGGITQSPKYLFRKEGQNVTLSCEQNLNHDAMYWYRQDPGQGLRLIYYSQIVNDFQKGDIAEGYSVSREKKESFPLTVTSAQKNPTAFYLCASQRPNYGYTFGSGTRLTVV.

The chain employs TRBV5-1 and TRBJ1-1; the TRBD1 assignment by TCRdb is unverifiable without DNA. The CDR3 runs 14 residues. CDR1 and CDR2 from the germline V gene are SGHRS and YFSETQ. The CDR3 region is CASSLRTGNTEAFF.

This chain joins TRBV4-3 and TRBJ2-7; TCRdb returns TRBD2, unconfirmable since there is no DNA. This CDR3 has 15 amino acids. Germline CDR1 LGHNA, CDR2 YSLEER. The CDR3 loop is CASSQSRTSSYEQYF.

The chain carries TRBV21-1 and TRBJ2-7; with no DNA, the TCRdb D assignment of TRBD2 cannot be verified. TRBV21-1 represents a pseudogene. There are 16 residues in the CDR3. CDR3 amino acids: CASSKKWETDYCEQYF.